Presented here are 7 T cell receptor beta chains from one specimen sequenced in a study of cytomegalovirus exposure and HLA in healthy donors. The PCR used 60 Vbeta and 13 Jbeta primers. The protocol was immunoSEQ multiplex PCR, while the TCRdb copy is restricted to in-frame clones and leaves out a portion. The table includes fewer than 250,000 clones, about 80% detected once. Sequencing used PBMCs. The source of these receptors is a woman aged 25 to 39 in good health and CMV-seropositive.

The V and J genes are TRBV11-2 and TRBJ1-5; possibly TRBD1 for D (5 bases). Trimming pared 5 bases from V and 5 bases from J, leaving 16 bases between. Germline CDR1 SGHAT, CDR2 FQNNGV. The CDR3 has 15 residues. DNA for the CDR3: TGTGCCAGCAGCCCCTGGGCGGGGGGGGATCAGCCCCAGCATTTT. It yields the protein CASSPWAGGDQPQHF.

The chain combines TRBV10-1 with TRBJ2-3, with 11 bases lining up with TRBD2. CDR1 is WNHNN and CDR2 is SYGVQD in the germline V gene (reference sequence). After removal of 3 bases from V and 3 bases from J, the junction contained 14 bases not matched to a gene. The CDR3 is made up of 19 amino acids. Here the CDR3 reads CASSEIASGGSSKTDTQYF. In DNA form, the CDR3 reads TGCGCCAGCAGTGAAATCGCTAGCGGGGGGTCTAGCAAAACAGATACGCAGTATTTT.

The rearrangement uses TRBV7-2 and TRBJ1-5; 11 bases line up with TRBD1. The CDR3 totals 16 residues. V lost 5 bases, J lost 3 bases, and 6 bases stayed unmatched. Germline-derived CDR1 and CDR2 are SGHTA and FQGNSA. This CDR3 is CASSLGQGAYNQPQHF. DNA of the CDR3: TGTGCCAGCAGCCTCGGACAGGGGGCGTACAATCAGCCCCAGCATTTT.

J is TRBJ2-5 and V is TRBV5-6, with 7 bases identical to TRBD1. This CDR3 comprises 13 residues. The V segment lost 4 bases and the J segment 2 bases; nucleotides outside the gene matches: 2. Germline V gene data show CDR1 as SGHDT and CDR2 as YYEEEE. The CDR3 is CASSPGQQETQYF. CDR3 bases: TGTGCCAGCAGCCCGGGACAGCAAGAGACCCAGTACTTC.

This chain links TRBV7-9 with TRBJ2-5; D ambiguous. The CDR3 has 11 residues. The germline V gene has CDR1 SEHNR and CDR2 FQNEAQ (reference sequence). V lost 5 bases and J 5 bases, leaving 6 bases between the germline ends. The CDR3 bases are TGTGCCAGCAGCCCGAGCGAGACCCAGTACTTC. Residues: CASSPSETQYF.

The gene calls are TRBV4-1 and TRBJ2-5; D gene unclear. There are 15 residues in the CDR3. Trimming cost V 4 bases and J 3 bases, with 15 bases left between them. Germline loops: CDR1 MGHRA, CDR2 YSYEKL. CDR3 region: CASSPLPRRKETQYF. As DNA, the CDR3 is TGCGCCAGCAGCCCCCTACCTCGGCGGAAAGAGACCCAGTACTTC.

The chain links TRBV28 to TRBJ2-7; D is perhaps TRBD2 (5 bases). V was pared by 3 bases and J by 2 bases, with 11 bases between. CDR1 MDHEN and CDR2 SYDVKM come from the germline V gene. The CDR3 runs 14 residues. In DNA form, the CDR3 reads TGTGCCAGCAGTTTGCGGGTGACCCCCTACGAGCAGTACTTC. The encoded protein is CASSLRVTPYEQYF.